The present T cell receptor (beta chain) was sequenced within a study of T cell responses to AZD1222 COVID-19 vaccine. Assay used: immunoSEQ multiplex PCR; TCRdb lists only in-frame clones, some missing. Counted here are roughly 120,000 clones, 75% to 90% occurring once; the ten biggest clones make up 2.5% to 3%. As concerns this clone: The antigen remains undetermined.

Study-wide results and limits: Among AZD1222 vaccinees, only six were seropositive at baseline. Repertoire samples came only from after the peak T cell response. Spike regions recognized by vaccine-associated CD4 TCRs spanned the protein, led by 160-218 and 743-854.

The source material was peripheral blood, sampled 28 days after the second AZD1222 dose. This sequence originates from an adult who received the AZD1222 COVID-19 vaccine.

In nucleotides, the CDR3 is TGCGCCAGCAGCTTGGTCAGGGCCGGGGGCGCAGATACGCAGTATTTT. Its protein is CASSLVRAGGADTQYF. The chain links TRBV5-1 to TRBJ2-3; D tentatively fits TRBD1 or TRBD2 (6 bases each). Germline lookup yields CDR1 SGHRS and CDR2 YFSETQ. V lost 0 bases and J lost 4, with 15 bases in between. The CDR3 extends over 16 amino acids. The variable domain in full, with the rest retrieved from reference TRBV5-1 and TRBJ2-3, is KAGVTQTPRYLIKTRGQQVTLSCSPISGHRSVSWYQQTPGQGLQFLFEYFSETQRNKGNFPGRFSGRQFSNSRSEMNVSTLELGDSALYLCASSLVRAGGADTQYFGPGTRLTVL.